The rows below give T cell receptor beta chains drawn from one sample of a study of blood T cell repertoires in COVID-19. Assay: immunoSEQ multiplex PCR; the TCRdb copy retains only in-frame clones and omits some. Of roughly 310,000 clones in the sample, about 92% were seen once. The sample was PBMCs or T cells enriched from blood (not recorded which). These receptors all stem from a man aged 55 to 70 who had recovered from COVID-19. Each CDR3 is given with its conserved first and last residue. A D gene is named only where the DNA matches it firmly. Clone size appears in some rows only: once, few, many, or a class for an expanded clone.

v_call	j_call	clone_size	d_call	cdr3_nt	cdr3_aa
TRBV6-2/TRBV6-3	TRBJ1-2	NA	NA	TGTGCCAGCAGCCATGGGAGGCAGGTCTATGGCTACACCTTC	CASSHGRQVYGYTF
TRBV15	TRBJ1-5	NA	TRBD1	TGTGCCACCAGCAGAGGTGGACAGGGTATTGGTCAGCCCCAGCATTTT	CATSRGGQGIGQPQHF
TRBV7-9	TRBJ2-5	NA	NA	TGTGCCAGCAGCTCATTCCCGGGGGGCTTGGAGACCCAGTACTTC	CASSSFPGGLETQYF
TRBV29-1	TRBJ2-1	NA	NA	TGCAGCGTTGAAGAGGGGAGCGGGCCTAGCTCCTACAATGAGCAGTTCTTC	CSVEEGSGPSSYNEQFF
TRBV11-3	TRBJ1-2	NA	NA	TGTGCCAGCAGCTTACCAGGCGCAGGCTATGGCTACACCTTC	CASSLPGAGYGYTF
TRBV21-1	TRBJ2-7	NA	NA	TGTGCCAGCAGAGGGGATTCCCAGTACTTC	CASRGDSQYF
TRBV11-1	TRBJ2-3	NA	NA	TGTGCCAGCAGCTTACGCGGCGGTTTCCCCCCAGATACGCAGTATTTT	CASSLRGGFPPDTQYF
TRBV3-1/TRBV3-2	TRBJ2-2	NA	NA	TGTGCCAGCAGAGACTTGGGCACCGGGGAGCTGTTTTTT	CASRDLGTGELFF
TRBV5-1	TRBJ2-5	NA	NA	TGCGCCAGCAGCCGAAGCAAGCAAGAGACCCAGTACTTC	CASSRSKQETQYF
TRBV11-2	TRBJ2-5	NA	NA	TGTGCCTCCCAGGCGGGGTACCAAGAGACCCAGTACTTC	CASQAGYQETQYF
TRBV5-6	TRBJ2-5	once	NA	TGTGCCAGCAGCTTGGACTTGGTGACCCAGTACTTC	CASSLDLVTQYF
TRBV4-1	TRBJ2-3	NA	TRBD2	TGCGCCAGCAGCCAAGATGACCTAGCGGGGGACACAGATACGCAGTATTTT	CASSQDDLAGDTDTQYF
TRBV19	TRBJ1-1	NA	TRBD1	TGTGCCAGTAGTATCGGACAGGTGGGCACTGAAGCTTTCTTT	CASSIGQVGTEAFF
TRBV5-1	TRBJ2-1	NA	NA	TGCGCCAGCAAAACCGATAGCGGAGGATTCTATGAGCAGTTCTTC	CASKTDSGGFYEQFF
TRBV19	TRBJ1-1	NA	TRBD1	TGTGCCAGTAGTCCGGGGCAGGGGGTGGTAGGTAGGAACACTGAAGCTTTCTTT	CASSPGQGVVGRNTEAFF
TRBV9	TRBJ1-4	NA	TRBD1	TGTGCCAGCAGCGTAGCGGGCCGACAGGGGAGTGAAAAACTGTTTTTT	CASSVAGRQGSEKLFF
TRBV6-5	TRBJ2-3	NA	NA	TGTGCCAGCAGTTACCGGGTGAGGATCACAGATACGCAGTATTTT	CASSYRVRITDTQYF
TRBV5-1	TRBJ2-7	NA	TRBD1	TGCGCCAGCAGCCCGGGACAGGGGAACGAGCAGTACTTC	CASSPGQGNEQYF
TRBV10-3	TRBJ2-7	NA	NA	TGTGCCATCAACGGTCTCTCCTACGAGCAGTACTTC	CAINGLSYEQYF
TRBV7-2	TRBJ2-5	few	NA	TGTGCCAGCAGCTTAGCGTCTGGACTACAAGAGACCCAGTACTTC	CASSLASGLQETQYF
TRBV7-9	TRBJ1-3	NA	TRBD1	TGTGCCAGCAGTACACAGGGGATCTCTGGAAACACCATATATTTT	CASSTQGISGNTIYF
TRBV9	TRBJ1-2	NA	NA	TGTGCCAGCAGCCCCGGGGGTCCTTGGGGCTACACCTTC	CASSPGGPWGYTF
TRBV18	TRBJ1-4	NA	NA	TGTGCCAGCTCACCGTACAGGGTGGATGAAAAACTGTTTTTT	CASSPYRVDEKLFF
TRBV4-1	TRBJ1-5	NA	TRBD1	TGCGCCAGCAGCCCCGGGACAGGGATCAATCAGCCCCAGCATTTT	CASSPGTGINQPQHF
TRBV5-1	TRBJ1-4	once	NA	TGCGCCAGCAGGGGGGGGAATGAAAAACTGTTTTTT	CASRGGNEKLFF
TRBV9	TRBJ2-3	NA	TRBD1	TGTGCCAGCAGCGTGACAGGGACAGATACGCAGTATTTT	CASSVTGTDTQYF
TRBV6-1	TRBJ2-7	NA	NA	TGTGCCAGCAGTGACAGTCATGAGCAGTACTTC	CASSDSHEQYF
TRBV7-6	TRBJ1-1	NA	TRBD1	TGTGCCAGCAGCTTAGCGGCCAGGGGGACGAACACTGAAGCTTTCTTT	CASSLAARGTNTEAFF
TRBV18	TRBJ2-1	NA	NA	TGTGCCAGCTCACCGCAGGGGATCGAGCAGTTCTTC	CASSPQGIEQFF
TRBV2	TRBJ2-1	NA	NA	TGTGCCAGCAGTTTTAGCGCGCTCAGCTCCTACAATGAGCAGTTCTTC	CASSFSALSSYNEQFF
TRBV27	TRBJ1-4	NA	NA	TGTGCCAGCAGTTTATCAGTAGTTCGAGAAAAACTGTTTTTT	CASSLSVVREKLFF
TRBV30	TRBJ1-1	NA	TRBD1	TGTGCCTGGAGCCGCAACAGAAGGGGGCAATACGAGGAAGCTTTCTTT	CAWSRNRRGQYEEAFF
TRBV5-1	TRBJ1-3	NA	NA	TGCGCCAGCAGCTTGGCCGGCTCTGGAAACACCATATATTTT	CASSLAGSGNTIYF
TRBV30	TRBJ1-1	once	TRBD1	TGTGCCTTAGACAGGGTGTCCCGCACTGAAGCTTTCTTT	CALDRVSRTEAFF
TRBV2	TRBJ1-2	NA	TRBD1	TGTGCCAGTGCCGACAGGGAAACTAACTATGGCTACACCTTC	CASADRETNYGYTF
TRBV5-1	TRBJ1-3	few	NA	TGCGCCAGCAGCTTGGGCGTCTCTGGAAACACCATATATTTT	CASSLGVSGNTIYF
TRBV5-4	TRBJ2-1	NA	NA	TGTGCCAGCAGCTCCGGGACATTCAATGAGCAGTTCTTC	CASSSGTFNEQFF
TRBV3-1/TRBV3-2	TRBJ1-2	few	NA	TGTGCCAGCAGCTTAAGGGGGGGAATTACTAACTATGGCTACACCTTC	CASSLRGGITNYGYTF
TRBV15	TRBJ1-1	few	NA	TGTGCCACCAGCAGCTACACTGAAGCTTTCTTT	CATSSYTEAFF
TRBV21-1	TRBJ2-5	NA	NA	TGTGCCAGCAGCGCCCGGACAGGGCCTCAAGAGACCCAGTACTTC	CASSARTGPQETQYF
TRBV6-5	TRBJ1-1	NA	NA	TGTGCCACCATGGAGCCGGGCACTGAAGCTTTCTTT	CATMEPGTEAFF
TRBV10-3	TRBJ2-1	once	TRBD2	TGTGCCATCAGTGAAAAGGCTAGCGGGGGGGCCTCCAATGAGCAGTTCTTC	CAISEKASGGASNEQFF
TRBV5-4	TRBJ1-4	NA	NA	TGTGCCAGCAGCTCGGAGCCAACAACTAATGAAAAACTGTTTTTT	CASSSEPTTNEKLFF
TRBV5-4	TRBJ2-5	NA	NA	TGTGCCAGCAGCTTGGGCCGCAGGGACCAAGAGACCCAGTACTTC	CASSLGRRDQETQYF
TRBV9	TRBJ1-1	NA	TRBD1	TGTGCCAGCAGCGAAGGGACAGGGGGCGCAGCCACTGAAGCTTTCTTT	CASSEGTGGAATEAFF
TRBV30	TRBJ1-3	NA	NA	TGTGCCTGGAGTGGTGGAGCGCTCTCTGGAAACACCATATATTTT	CAWSGGALSGNTIYF
TRBV7-9	TRBJ2-1	NA	NA	TGTGCCAGCAGCGCCACAGCCTACAATGAGCAGTTCTTC	CASSATAYNEQFF
TRBV7-2	TRBJ1-1	NA	NA	TGTGCCAGCAGCTTCCTTCAGGGCCACTCCACTGAAGCTTTCTTT	CASSFLQGHSTEAFF
TRBV29-1	TRBJ1-1	NA	NA	TGCAGCTTGGCGGAGGCCCACGGTCGTGAAGCTTTCTTT	CSLAEAHGREAFF
TRBV29-1	TRBJ1-1	few	NA	TGCAGCGCCCAGGGTGGACGCCACGCTTTCTTT	CSAQGGRHAFF
TRBV4-3	TRBJ2-7	NA	NA	TGCGCCAGCAGCCAAGATCGCGCATACGAGCAGTACTTC	CASSQDRAYEQYF
TRBV5-4	TRBJ2-7	NA	TRBD1	TGTGCCAGCAGCTTGGATGGACAGGGTTCGTACGAGCAGTACTTC	CASSLDGQGSYEQYF
TRBV2	TRBJ2-1	NA	NA	TGTGCCAGCCAGGGTGAAATAAAGACCAATGAGCAGTTCTTC	CASQGEIKTNEQFF
TRBV24-1	TRBJ2-2	NA	NA	TGTGCCACCAGTGATTCAGGGAGGACCGGGGAGCTGTTTTTT	CATSDSGRTGELFF
TRBV29-1	TRBJ2-7	NA	NA	TGCAGCGTTGTGTACAACACCTACGAGCAGTACTTC	CSVVYNTYEQYF
TRBV6-5	TRBJ1-2	NA	NA	TGTGCCAGCAGCACGGGGGTAGATGGCTACACCTTC	CASSTGVDGYTF
TRBV18	TRBJ1-1	NA	NA	TGTGCCAGCTCACCAGGTCTGACAGGTAACACTGAAGCTTTCTTT	CASSPGLTGNTEAFF
TRBV29-1	TRBJ2-1	NA	NA	TGCAGCGTTGAAGGGCAGGGCCCAATCGGTGAGCAGTTCTTC	CSVEGQGPIGEQFF
TRBV11-3	TRBJ2-1	NA	NA	TGTGCCAGCAGCTTAGGGGCCGTAAGTGGTGAGCAGTTCTTC	CASSLGAVSGEQFF